The 32 T cell receptor beta chains reported below all come from one sample, sequenced in a study of PD-L1 blockade in urothelial cancer. Assay used: immunoSEQ multiplex PCR; TCRdb lists only in-frame clones, some missing. The table includes more than 30,000 clones, over 70% detected once. Here the sequenced sample was PBMCs, taken around atezolizumab (anti-PD-L1) treatment. The source of these receptors is a man in his 60s with urothelial cancer.

The J gene is TRBJ2-1, the V gene TRBV2; a possible D gene is TRBD1 (5 bases). Germline-derived CDR1 and CDR2 are SNHLY and FYNNEI. CDR3 length: 15 amino acids. Between the trimmed V and J ends, which lost 5 bases and 1 base, there was a span of 12 bases. This CDR3 is CASSLRVGSYNEQFF. Here the CDR3 DNA reads TGTGCCAGCAGTCTCAGGGTTGGGTCCTACAATGAGCAGTTCTTC.

The chain carries TRBV7-2 and TRBJ2-1, with D perhaps matching TRBD2 (6 bases). V lost 4 bases, J lost 7 bases, and 17 bases lay in between. Germline loops: CDR1 SGHTA, CDR2 FQGNSA. The CDR3 has 15 residues. The CDR3 region is CASSYGAGKGNEQFF. The CDR3 DNA sequence: TGTGCCAGCAGCTATGGAGCGGGTAAGGGGAATGAGCAGTTCTTC.

The sample holds a few counts of this clone. CDR3 residues: CASSLGESPFGDTEAFF. The CDR3, as DNA: TGTGCCAGCAGCTTAGGGGAGTCCCCATTCGGGGACACTGAAGCTTTCTTT. The chain has TRBV7-2 and TRBJ1-1, with D unresolved. CDR1 SGHTA and CDR2 FQGNSA come from the germline V gene. CDR3 size: 17 residues. Trimming shortened V by 1 base and J by 3 bases, and 18 bases separated the two germline ends. The full variable domain, completed using reference TRBV7-2 and TRBJ1-1, is GAGVSQSPSNKVTEKGKDVELRCDPISGHTALYWYRQSLGQGLEFLIYFQGNSAPDKSGLPSDRFSAERTGGSVSTLTIQRTQQEDSAVYLCASSLGESPFGDTEAFFGQGTRLTVV.

This clone appeared once. The chain is built from TRBV2 and TRBJ1-4, with unresolved D. CDR3 size: 17 residues. Per germline, CDR1 SNHLY and CDR2 FYNNEI. V was cut by 6 bases and J by 0 bases, with 17 bases left in between. CDR3 sequence reads: CASRAVFGVTTNEKLFF. CDR3 nucleotides: TGTGCCAGCAGAGCCGTTTTCGGGGTTACAACTAATGAAAAACTGTTTTTT.

The table lists this clone with a few counts. The chain links TRBV28 to TRBJ1-2; maybe TRBD1 (6 bases). CDR1 is MDHEN and CDR2 is SYDVKM in the germline V gene. V lost 4 bases to trimming and J lost 4 bases, with 22 bases between them. The CDR3 consists of 17 residues. The CDR3 protein is CASSSTGLSVRSYGYTF. The CDR3 DNA sequence: TGTGCCAGCAGTTCGACAGGTCTTTCGGTCCGATCCTATGGCTACACCTTC.

The V gene is TRBV6-1, the J gene TRBJ2-1; the match to TRBD2 covers 8 bases. CDR1 MNHNS and CDR2 SASEGT come from the germline V gene. V trimming: 2 bases; J trimming: 7 bases; junction bases outside the gene matches: 7. This CDR3 is 15 amino acids long. The CDR3: CASSEMVVAGNEQFF. In nucleotides, the CDR3 is TGTGCCAGCAGTGAAATGGTCGTAGCGGGGAATGAGCAGTTCTTC.

The chain is built from TRBV5-6 and TRBJ2-1; 10 nucleotides align to TRBD2. Germline V gene data show CDR1 as SGHDT and CDR2 as YYEEEE. This CDR3 comprises 17 residues. The V segment lost 3 bases and the J segment 6 bases; nucleotides outside the gene matches: 12. For the CDR3, the DNA is TGTGCCAGCAGCTCGAGACGTACTAGCGGGACTCGCAATGAGCAGTTCTTC. Its protein product is CASSSRRTSGTRNEQFF.

V gene TRBV6-4 combines with J gene TRBJ2-3, with 9 bases matching TRBD2. Germline-derived CDR1 and CDR2 are MRHNA and SNTAGT. The CDR3 consists of 14 residues. V lost 3 bases and J lost 9; bases outside the gene matches: 7. The chain's CDR3 is CASSDPLAGDTQYF. CDR3 nucleotides: TGTGCCAGCAGTGATCCTTTAGCGGGAGACACGCAGTATTTT.

This chain links TRBV4-1 with TRBJ2-1, with D perhaps matching TRBD1 (6 bases). This CDR3 contains 15 residues. CDR1 and CDR2 (germline): MGHRA, YSYEKL. Trimming took 1 base from V and 3 from J, leaving 10 bases between them. CDR3 loop: CASSQGPTGYNEQFF. For the CDR3, the DNA is TGCGCCAGCAGCCAAGGTCCGACAGGCTACAATGAGCAGTTCTTC.

This clone was detected once. The chain uses TRBV2 and TRBJ2-3; 12 positions agree with TRBD2. CDR3 length: 15 amino acids. V lost 6 bases to trimming and J lost 6 bases; unmatched junction nucleotides: 7. The germline CDR1 and CDR2 sequences are SNHLY and FYNNEI. Here the CDR3 reads CASRLAGGSMDTQYF. Here the CDR3 DNA reads TGTGCCAGCAGGCTAGCGGGAGGGTCAATGGATACGCAGTATTTT.

The rearrangement uses TRBV4-2 and TRBJ2-6; 7 bases fit TRBD2. V gave up 1 base and J gave up 2 bases; unmatched junction bases: 8. Per germline, CDR1 LGHNA and CDR2 YNFKEQ. The CDR3 consists of 18 residues. The CDR3 spells CASSQGGGAGAGANVLTF. The CDR3 nucleotides read TGTGCCAGCAGCCAAGGAGGCGGCGCGGGGGCTGGGGCCAACGTCCTGACTTTC.

This chain uses TRBV4-2 with TRBJ2-7, with a tentative D call TRBD2 (7 bases). The CDR3 sequence is 16 residues long. Trimming removed 1 base at V and 5 bases at J, with 18 bases between. CDR1 is LGHNA and CDR2 is YNFKEQ in the germline V gene. CDR3 sequence: CASSQASGGAQNEQYF. In nucleotides, the CDR3 is TGTGCCAGCAGCCAAGCCTCTGGGGGGGCGCAGAACGAGCAGTACTTC.

V is TRBV11-1 and J is TRBJ2-2, with 9 bases aligning to TRBD1. Germline trimming cut 5 bases from V and 4 bases from J; bases unmatched to any gene: 8. Germline CDR1 SGHAT, CDR2 FQDESV (reference sequence). CDR3 length: 16 residues. CDR3 amino acids: CASSVVLQGATGELFF. CDR3 nucleotides: TGTGCCAGCAGCGTAGTCCTACAGGGGGCCACCGGGGAGCTGTTTTTT.

This clone occurred once. V is TRBV7-9 and J is TRBJ2-7; 10 bases map to TRBD1. The CDR3 spans 16 residues. Trimming took 4 bases from V and 1 from J; bases not matched to a gene: 7. Germline V gene data show CDR1 as SEHNR and CDR2 as FQNEAQ (reference sequence). The CDR3 bases are TGTGCCAGCAGCTCAACCCCGGGACAGGGGTCCTACGAGCAGTACTTC. It translates to CASSSTPGQGSYEQYF.

CDR3 region: CASSLSRAVYNEQFF. CDR3 DNA sequence: TGCGCCAGCAGCTTGAGCAGGGCTGTTTACAATGAGCAGTTCTTC. The rearrangement joins TRBV5-1 to TRBJ2-1; possible D gene TRBD1, 5 bases. The germline V gene encodes CDR1 SGHRS and CDR2 YFSETQ. The V and J ends lost 1 base and 4 bases respectively, with 12 bases between them. The CDR3 sequence is 15 residues long.

V usage is TRBV5-6 and J usage is TRBJ1-5, with 9 bases aligning to TRBD1. This CDR3 has 13 residues. Germline assignment: CDR1 SGHDT and CDR2 YYEEEE. The J segment lost 5 bases and the V segment lost 3 bases, leaving 0 bases of the junction unmatched. This CDR3 is CASSWTGDQPQHF. The CDR3 DNA sequence: TGTGCCAGCAGCTGGACAGGGGATCAGCCCCAGCATTTT.

J is TRBJ2-1 and V is TRBV6-5; perhaps TRBD1 as D (6 bases). Germline CDR1 reads MNHEY; CDR2 reads SVGAGI. Trimming cost V 8 bases and J 3 bases, with 17 bases left between them. This CDR3 region has 15 residues. CDR3 protein: CASQNRDKLYNEQFF. The CDR3, as DNA: TGTGCCAGCCAGAATAGGGACAAGCTCTACAATGAGCAGTTCTTC.

V gene TRBV5-6 combines with J gene TRBJ1-1; D is unresolved. With 0 bases removed from V and 4 bases from J, the gap between germline ends came to 10 bases. CDR1 is SGHDT and CDR2 is YYEEEE in the germline V gene. This CDR3 contains 14 residues. The CDR3 protein is CASSLGGKSTEAFF. The CDR3 bases are TGTGCCAGCAGCTTGGGAGGGAAGAGCACTGAAGCTTTCTTT.

The genes are TRBV2 and TRBJ1-3; 7 positions match TRBD1. Germline V gives CDR1 SNHLY, CDR2 FYNNEI. V trimming: 6 bases; J trimming: 0 bases; junction bases outside the gene matches: 8. This CDR3 has 16 residues. CDR3 sequence reads: CASSGQAFYSGNTIYF. CDR3 bases: TGTGCCAGCAGCGGACAGGCTTTCTACTCTGGAAACACCATATATTTT.

The chain combines TRBV15 with TRBJ2-5, with D perhaps matching TRBD1 (6 bases). The CDR3 length is 14 residues. Germline V lookup: CDR1 LNHNV, CDR2 YYDKDF (reference sequence). The V and J ends lost 1 base and 4 bases respectively, with 10 bases between them. The DNA of the CDR3 is TGTGCCACCAGCAGAGGACAGGTCGGAGAGACCCAGTACTTC. As protein: CATSRGQVGETQYF.

The chain employs TRBV5-1 and TRBJ1-2; no reliable D call. The length of the CDR3 is 15 residues. Germline V CDR1 and CDR2: SGHRS, YFSETQ. The germline V and J ends were trimmed by 2 bases and 5 bases, with 16 bases remaining between them. Here the CDR3 reads CASSFAAASSYGYTF. CDR3 coding DNA: TGCGCCAGCAGCTTTGCGGCAGCCTCCTCTTATGGCTACACCTTC. Combining the CDR3 with reference TRBV5-1 and TRBJ1-2 gives the whole variable domain KAGVTQTPRYLIKTRGQQVTLSCSPISGHRSVSWYQQTPGQGLQFLFEYFSETQRNKGNFPGRFSGRQFSNSRSEMNVSTLELGDSALYLCASSFAAASSYGYTFGSGTRLTVV.

The chain recombines TRBV29-1 with TRBJ2-7; 7 bases match TRBD2. Germline lookup yields CDR1 SQVTM and CDR2 ANQGSEA. CDR3 length: 12 residues. The V segment lost 4 bases and the J segment 2 bases; nucleotides outside the gene matches: 2. CDR3: CSVGGGTYEQYF. CDR3 nucleotides: TGCAGCGTTGGGGGGGGGACCTACGAGCAGTACTTC.

This clone was seen more than once but under ten times. The V gene is TRBV10-1, the J gene TRBJ1-6; D unclear. This CDR3 spans 12 amino acids. V was shortened by 2 bases and J by 10 bases, with 6 bases between the two germline ends. Per the germline V gene, CDR1 is WNHNN and CDR2 is SYGVQD (reference sequence). The CDR3 nucleotides are TGCGCCAGCAGTGAGGGGAGGTCACCCCTCCACTTT. It yields the protein CASSEGRSPLHF.

This chain joins TRBV14 and TRBJ1-1; the D gene is possibly TRBD1 (6 bases). The ends were cut back, 8 bases at V and 11 bases at J, with 15 bases in the middle. The CDR3 has 11 residues. Germline values: CDR1 SGHDN, CDR2 FVKESK. The CDR3 sequence: CASSKGVGAFF. The CDR3 nucleotides read TGTGCCAGCTCCAAGGGGGTGGGTGCTTTCTTT.

The chain recombines TRBV28 with TRBJ2-4; TRBD2 matches at 7 bases. The CDR3 has 14 amino acids. The germline gives CDR1 MDHEN, CDR2 SYDVKM. Trimming at V came to 6 bases and at J to 0 bases, leaving 2 bases not matched to a gene. Here the CDR3 reads CASRGGVAKNIQYF. In nucleotides, the CDR3 is TGTGCCAGCAGGGGGGGGGTAGCCAAAAACATTCAGTACTTC. The full variable domain, with the rest looked up from reference TRBV28 and TRBJ2-4, is DVKVTQSSRYLVKRTGEKVFLECVQDMDHENMFWYRQDPGLGLRLIYFSYDVKMKEKGDIPEGYSVSREKKERFSLILESASTNQTSMYLCASRGGVAKNIQYFGAGTRLSVL.

The chain joins TRBV4-1 to TRBJ2-7, with TRBD1 matching over 7 bases. The CDR3 covers 15 residues. V lost 0 bases and J lost 2; bases outside the gene matches: 4. Germline lookup yields CDR1 MGHRA and CDR2 YSYEKL. The CDR3 bases are TGCGCCAGCAGCCAAGATCGGGACAGCACCTACGAGCAGTACTTC. Translated, it gives CASSQDRDSTYEQYF.

This clone was counted a single time. This chain uses TRBV15 with TRBJ2-7; D unclear. The V gene's germline CDR1 is LNHNV and CDR2 YYDKDF (reference sequence). V dropped 4 bases and J dropped 0 bases, with 13 bases sitting between them. This CDR3 contains 15 residues. CDR3 DNA: TGTGCCACCAGCACCGGTCCAGGCCTCTCCTACGAGCAGTACTTC. Translated: CATSTGPGLSYEQYF.

The J gene is TRBJ1-4, the V gene TRBV19; weak D call: TRBD1 (6 bases). The germline V and J ends were trimmed by 5 bases and 5 bases, with 12 bases remaining between them. Germline CDR1 reads LNHDA; CDR2 reads SQIVND (reference sequence). The CDR3 is 14 residues long. This CDR3 reads CASSLQGWNEKLFF. The CDR3 coding sequence is TGTGCCAGTAGTTTGCAGGGGTGGAATGAAAAACTGTTTTTT.

The rearrangement links TRBV9 to TRBJ2-3; TRBD2 matches at 11 bases. Germline lookup yields CDR1 SGDLS and CDR2 YYNGEE. The CDR3 length is 16 residues. V lost 4 bases, J lost 0 bases, and 4 bases stayed unmatched. CDR3 nucleotides: TGTGCCAGCAGCACAGGACTAGCGGGCAGCACAGATACGCAGTATTTT. This gives the protein CASSTGLAGSTDTQYF.

A remark on this clone: Other DNA sequences of this sample code for an identical CDR3. This chain links TRBV7-9 with TRBJ2-7; D uncertain. CDR1 is SEHNR and CDR2 is FQNEAQ in the germline V gene (reference sequence). Trimming cost V 5 bases and J 1 base, with 9 bases left between them. There are 13 residues in the CDR3. In DNA form, the CDR3 reads TGTGCCAGCAGCCCCGGTGGTTCCTACGAGCAGTACTTC. It codes for CASSPGGSYEQYF.

V and J are TRBV11-1 and TRBJ2-3; TRBD2 aligns across 10 bases. The CDR3 loop spans 16 amino acids. Germline CDR1 reads SGHAT; CDR2 reads FQDESV (reference sequence). V lost 5 bases, J lost 2 bases, and 7 bases stayed unmatched. The CDR3 bases are TGTGCCAGCAGCCCCGGACTAGCGGAGTTCACAGATACGCAGTATTTT. This translates into CASSPGLAEFTDTQYF.

The chain combines TRBV5-1 with TRBJ2-1, with TRBD1 identical over 7 bases. V lost 0 bases to trimming and J lost 8 bases; unmatched junction nucleotides: 5. Looked up from germline, CDR1 is SGHRS and CDR2 is YFSETQ. The length of the CDR3 is 14 residues. The DNA of the CDR3 is TGCGCCAGCAGCTTGGGGCAGGGGGTGGATGAGCAGTTCTTC. This sequence encodes CASSLGQGVDEQFF.